The TCR beta chain under discussion was sequenced for a study of T cell clonality in common variable immunodeficiency. The assay was immunoSEQ multiplex PCR, and TCRdb's table has in-frame clones only and misses some. The sample has about 37,000 clones, none seen only once; the top ten hold roughly 3.2%. This clone was found many times. What it binds is not known. The read ends 3 residues early relative to the CDR3; the germline J gene fills the gap. CDR1 is GTSNPN and CDR2 is SVGIG in the germline V gene (reference sequence). The V and J ends lost 6 bases and 3 bases, in that order; junction bases with no gene match: 6. CDR3 length: 13 residues. Study findings and constraints: CVID subjects had higher TCRbeta clonality than healthy controls, most marked in about a third.

The origin of this receptor is a person aged 18 to 75 in good health. Sequencing was performed on peripheral blood mononuclear cells. The chain has TRBV30 and TRBJ1-1, with 8 positions matching TRBD1. The CDR3 DNA, read in part, is TGTGCCTGCAATCGACAGGGGTACACTGAA. Translating gives CACNRQGYTE. The full CDR3 protein is CACNRQGYTEAFF.